This T cell receptor beta chain was identified during a study of cytomegalovirus exposure and HLA in healthy donors. This table comes from immunoSEQ multiplex PCR, and its TCRdb copy is limited to in-frame clones, with some not included. The table records 200,000 or so clones, around nine tenths of them present only once. The V segment lost 2 bases and the J segment 3 bases; nucleotides outside the gene matches: 3. CDR1 and CDR2 (germline): SNHLY, FYNNEI. The CDR3 consists of 15 residues. Sequenced input: PBMCs. The rearrangement joins TRBV2 to TRBJ2-5; TRBD2 agrees at 10 bases. The clonotype was recovered from a woman in her late teens or twenties in good health and CMV-seropositive. CDR3 residues: CASSESGRAEETQYF. Here the CDR3 DNA reads TGTGCCAGCAGTGAAAGCGGGAGGGCCGAAGAGACCCAGTACTTC.